The 10 T cell receptor beta chains reported below all come from one sample, sequenced in a study of T cells in localized non-small cell lung cancer. Sequencing was performed with immunoSEQ multiplex PCR; in TCRdb, only in-frame clones are kept and a portion is missing. The data contain 20,000 to 25,000 clones, 70% to 90% of them singletons. The sample consisted of PBMCs, taken before any cancer treatment. The origin of the receptors is a man aged 35 to 69 with stage II lung adenocarcinoma.

This clone was observed a handful of times. This sequence joins TRBV28 and TRBJ1-5; D is uncertain. CDR1 is MDHEN and CDR2 is SYDVKM in the germline V gene. Trimming cost V 6 bases and J 5 bases, with 5 bases left between them. The CDR3 has 11 residues. The CDR3 region has the DNA TGTGCCAGCAGCAACCATCAGCCCCAGCATTTT. This sequence encodes CASSNHQPQHF.

The sample holds a few counts of this clone. The chain carries TRBV20-1 and TRBJ2-7; tentatively, D is TRBD2 (6 bases). The V and J ends lost 3 bases and 4 bases respectively, with 7 bases between them. This CDR3 contains 11 residues. Germline CDR1 and CDR2: DFQATT and SNEGSKA (reference sequence). CDR3 loop: CSARRGYEQYF. In DNA form, the CDR3 reads TGCAGTGCTAGGCGGGGTTACGAGCAGTACTTC.

This clone is a singleton in its sample. The chain links TRBV30 to TRBJ1-4; the D gene is possibly TRBD1 (6 bases). The germline V gene encodes CDR1 GTSNPN and CDR2 SVGIG (reference sequence). The CDR3 spans 13 residues. V gave up 2 bases and J gave up 8 bases, with 12 bases separating them. The CDR3 is CAWSSSGAEKLFF. CDR3 sequence (DNA): TGTGCCTGGAGTTCCTCAGGGGCAGAAAAACTGTTTTTT. Complete variable domain (other parts from reference TRBV30 and TRBJ1-4): SQTIHQWPATLVQPVGSPLSLECTVEGTSNPNLYWYRQAAGRGLQLLFYSVGIGQISSEVPQNLSASRPQDRQFILSSKKLLLSDSGFYLCAWSSSGAEKLFFGSGTQLSVL.

The chain links TRBV10-2 to TRBJ2-5; D call uncertain. Germline-derived CDR1 and CDR2 are WSHSY and SAAADI. The V end was cut by 4 bases, the J end by 5 bases, with 14 bases between. This CDR3 has 14 amino acids. CDR3 residues: CASSAIIPGETQYF. CDR3 DNA sequence: TGCGCCAGCAGTGCGATTATCCCTGGGGAGACCCAGTACTTC.

V usage is TRBV9 and J usage is TRBJ2-7; the match to TRBD2 covers 7 bases. This CDR3 has 15 amino acids. The germline gives CDR1 SGDLS, CDR2 YYNGEE. With V trimmed by 3 bases and J by 2 bases, 8 bases remained unmatched. The chain's CDR3 is CASSAWRGIPYEQYF. Here the CDR3 DNA reads TGTGCCAGCAGCGCCTGGCGGGGGATACCCTACGAGCAGTACTTC.

The rearrangement joins TRBV4-2 to TRBJ2-1; 10 positions match TRBD1. This CDR3 region has 16 residues. Germline trimming cut 3 bases from V and 10 bases from J; bases unmatched to any gene: 12. Germline CDR1 LGHNA, CDR2 YNFKEQ. The CDR3 sequence is CASSQGGTGDVQEQFF. DNA of the CDR3: TGTGCCAGCAGCCAGGGGGGGACAGGGGACGTGCAGGAGCAGTTCTTC.

This rearrangement joins TRBV18 to TRBJ1-1; perhaps TRBD1 as D (5 bases). V lost 3 bases and J lost 4, with 9 bases in between. This CDR3 has 13 residues. Germline CDR1 is KGHSH and CDR2 is LQKENI. CDR3 nucleotides: TGTGCCAGCTCACCCGCGGGGGGCACTGAAGCTTTCTTT. Translation: CASSPAGGTEAFF.

As for this clone: Germline and junction disagree at one end, which may indicate a read error. The chain is built from TRBV29-1 and TRBJ2-1; D not certain. This CDR3 comprises 11 residues. Per the germline V gene, CDR1 is SQVTM and CDR2 is ANQGSEA. The CDR3 loop reads CSVLDGQGRVF. CDR3 nucleotides: TGCAGCGTTTTAGATGGCCAAGGACGGGTCTTC.

The genes are TRBV30 and TRBJ2-7; 10 nucleotides match TRBD1. The CDR3 extends over 12 amino acids. After removal of 6 bases from V and 7 bases from J, the junction contained 6 bases not matched to a gene. CDR1 and CDR2 (germline): GTSNPN, SVGIG (reference sequence). CDR3 sequence: CACLGTGVEQYF. CDR3 DNA: TGTGCCTGCCTCGGGACAGGGGTGGAGCAGTACTTC.

The chain joins TRBV21-1 to TRBJ1-5. TRBV21-1 is noted as a pseudogene. This CDR3 has 15 residues. The CDR3: CASSKVAFGGQPQHF. The CDR3 region has the DNA TGTGCCAGCAGCAAAGTAGCGTTCGGAGGTCAGCCCCAGCATTTT.